One and the same sample provided the 20 T cell receptor beta chains below, sequenced in a study of T cell repertoires in cytomegalovirus infection. TCRdb re-analysed the reads in MiXCR, keeping a single row per CDR3 protein. The sample yields tens of thousands of distinct CDR3 sequences, 3% to 4.5% seen once. The sample taken for sequencing was PBMCs. The origin of the receptors is a human donor in good health (CMV status not recorded). Some clones in this sample may be carry-over from other donors' samples.

This clonotype has a count of ten or more. The genes are TRBV14 and TRBJ2-5, with 8 bases aligning to TRBD1. Looked up from germline, CDR1 is SGHDN and CDR2 is FVKESK. CDR3 length: 15 residues. The trim removed 0 bases at V and 5 bases at J, leaving 5 bases unmatched. The CDR3 coding sequence is TGTGCCAGCAGCCAAGACAGGGGGCTGTGGGAGACCCAGTACTTC. Encoded protein: CASSQDRGLWETQYF.

On this clonotype: This CDR3 is missing its conserved last phenylalanine or tryptophan, likely due to a read error. The rearrangement joins TRBV7-2 to TRBJ1-5, with D maybe TRBD1 (6 bases). The CDR3 is made up of 14 amino acids. Germline V gene sequence: CDR1 SGHTA, CDR2 FQGNSA. The CDR3 nucleotides read TGTGCCAGCAGCCCGCTGGGGGGCGATCACCCCCAGCATTGT. This gives the protein CASSPLGGDHPQHC.

This clonotype was seen repeatedly, ten times or more. One end of the junction fails to match germline, which may point to a read error. This sequence joins TRBV7-6 and TRBJ2-1, with 10 bases that match TRBD2. CDR3 length equals 15 residues. Germline CDR1 and CDR2: SGHVS and FNYEAQ. The CDR3 here is CASSPGLAINNEQFF. The CDR3 DNA is TGTGCTAGCAGCCCGGGACTAGCGATTAACAATGAGCAGTTCTTC.

The gene calls are TRBV6-6 and TRBJ1-4; TRBD1 aligns across 7 bases. Germline V gene lookup returns CDR1 MNHNY and CDR2 SVGAGI (reference sequence). With 6 bases clipped from V and 5 bases from J, the junction kept 3 bases outside the gene matches. The CDR3 is 13 amino acids. CDR3 in amino acids: CASRDRENEKLFF. The DNA of the CDR3 is TGTGCCAGCAGAGACAGGGAAAATGAAAAACTGTTTTTT.

This clonotype showed up many times. The chain combines TRBV7-2 with TRBJ1-1; TRBD1 is a possible D gene (5 bases). The V end lost 3 bases, the J end lost 0 bases, and 11 bases lay between the germline ends. CDR1 and CDR2 from the germline V gene are SGHTA and FQGNSA. The CDR3 covers 15 residues. The CDR3 region has the DNA TGTGCCAGCAGCTTTGGGACGGCGATGAACACTGAAGCTTTCTTT. The encoded protein is CASSFGTAMNTEAFF.

This clonotype has at least ten counts. The rearrangement joins TRBV7-2 to TRBJ2-2; D gene uncertain. CDR3 length: 13 amino acids. From germline, CDR1 is SGHTA and CDR2 FQGNSA. V was trimmed by 3 bases and J by 6 bases, leaving 8 bases between them. Here the CDR3 reads CASSLVGPGELFF. CDR3 DNA sequence: TGTGCCAGCAGCTTGGTTGGGCCCGGGGAGCTGTTTTTT.

This clonotype was found many times. V usage is TRBV3-1 and J usage is TRBJ2-7, with 7 bases identical to TRBD1. Trimming took 4 bases from V and 6 from J; bases not matched to a gene: 9. The CDR3 runs to 14 residues. CDR1 is LGHDT, CDR2 YNNKEL, per germline (reference sequence). The CDR3 region is CASSPSTGSVEQYF. DNA for the CDR3: TGTGCCAGCAGCCCCTCGACAGGGTCGGTCGAGCAGTACTTC.

This clonotype has a count of ten or more. The V and J genes are TRBV6-6 and TRBJ2-2; no clear D gene. This CDR3 comprises 13 residues. Germline V gene lookup returns CDR1 MNHNY and CDR2 SVGAGI (reference sequence). CDR3 DNA: TGTGCAGCCCGCGGTTCGAACACCGGGGAGCTGTTTTTT. Amino acids: CAARGSNTGELFF.

This clonotype was found many times. The rearrangement links TRBV7-2 to TRBJ2-1; D ambiguous. Germline V gene data show CDR1 as SGHTA and CDR2 as FQGNSA. This CDR3 region has 15 residues. Deletions cut 6 bases from V and 0 bases from J, with 12 bases between. Written as DNA, the CDR3 is TGTGCCAGCAGTACACATGCTAGCTCCTACAATGAGCAGTTCTTC. This encodes CASSTHASSYNEQFF.

This clonotype was counted between two and nine times. This sequence joins TRBV7-8 and TRBJ1-6; D remains unclear. The ends were cut back, 0 bases at V and 10 bases at J, with 4 bases in the middle. The CDR3 has 12 amino acids. Germline lookup yields CDR1 SGHVS and CDR2 FQNEAQ. The CDR3 DNA sequence: TGTGCCAGCAGCTTAGCGAGGTCACCCCTCCACTTT. It codes for CASSLARSPLHF.

Many counts were recorded for this clonotype. V is TRBV20-1 and J is TRBJ1-2, with 12 bases lining up with TRBD1. With 6 bases clipped from V and 8 bases from J, the junction kept 16 bases outside the gene matches. Per the germline V gene, CDR1 is DFQATT and CDR2 is SNEGSKA (reference sequence). The CDR3 runs 16 residues. The DNA for the CDR3 is TGCAGTGCCCCCAGGGGAGGTGGGACAGGGGGCCGCGGCTACACCTTC. Residues: CSAPRGGGTGGRGYTF.

The sample holds many counts of this clonotype. The V gene is TRBV14, the J gene TRBJ1-2, with TRBD1 identical over 9 bases. V shed 4 bases and J 2 bases; nucleotides not matched to a gene: 8. This CDR3 has 16 residues. The germline V gene has CDR1 SGHDN and CDR2 FVKESK. In DNA, the CDR3 is TGTGCCAGCAGCCGTTTACAGGGGGCGTACAACTATGGCTACACCTTC. Its protein is CASSRLQGAYNYGYTF.

This clonotype was seen many times. This chain connects TRBV7-2 to TRBJ2-7; D is undetermined. The CDR3 loop spans 14 amino acids. Per germline, CDR1 SGHTA and CDR2 FQGNSA. Deletions cut 8 bases from V and 3 bases from J, with 17 bases between. CDR3 region: CASSQGPKVYEQYF. In DNA, the CDR3 is TGTGCCAGCTCCCAAGGGCCCAAGGTCTACGAGCAGTACTTC.

At least ten counts were recorded for this clonotype. The V and J genes are TRBV7-2 and TRBJ1-1; 7 bases are a match to TRBD1. The germline gives CDR1 SGHTA, CDR2 FQGNSA. The CDR3 contains 13 residues. V gave up 4 bases and J gave up 1 base; unmatched junction bases: 0. CDR3 nucleotide sequence: TGTGCCAGCAGCTCAGGGGGGAACACTGAAGCTTTCTTT. The encoded protein is CASSSGGNTEAFF.

This clonotype showed up many times. The chain carries TRBV7-8 and TRBJ2-7; D may be TRBD1 or TRBD2 (5 bases each). Trimming pared 5 bases from V and 4 bases from J, leaving 9 bases between. Germline V gene data show CDR1 as SGHVS and CDR2 as FQNEAQ. The CDR3 totals 12 residues. The CDR3 loop is CASSQGDYEQYF. CDR3 nucleotide sequence: TGTGCCAGCAGCCAGGGAGATTACGAGCAGTACTTC.

This clonotype was observed many times. V usage is TRBV28 and J usage is TRBJ1-3; D is uncertain. Germline V CDR1 and CDR2: MDHEN, SYDVKM. Trimming pared 4 bases from V and 0 bases from J, leaving 16 bases between. This CDR3 is built from 17 residues. CDR3: CASSSTWPRSSGNTIYF. For the CDR3, the DNA is TGTGCCAGCAGTTCAACGTGGCCCCGGAGCTCTGGAAACACCATATATTTT.

This clonotype was seen ten or more times. The gene calls are TRBV12-3 or TRBV12-4 and TRBJ2-3; possibly TRBD2 for D (5 bases). The CDR3 is made up of 13 amino acids. V was clipped by 7 bases and J by 6 bases, with 14 bases between them. The DNA for the CDR3 is TGTGCCAGCACCGGTCGGGGTTCGGATACGCAGTATTTT. Its protein product is CASTGRGSDTQYF.

This clonotype was recorded at least ten times. The rearrangement uses TRBV7-2 and TRBJ1-5, with D possibly TRBD1 on 6 matching bases. CDR3 size: 13 residues. Germline V gives CDR1 SGHTA, CDR2 FQGNSA. Trimming removed 1 base at V and 6 bases at J, with 7 bases between. The CDR3 sequence is CASSLGGAQPQHF. The CDR3 DNA reads TGTGCCAGCAGCTTAGGGGGGGCTCAGCCCCAGCATTTT. Complete variable domain (other parts from reference TRBV7-2 and TRBJ1-5): GAGVSQSPSNKVTEKGKDVELRCDPISGHTALYWYRQSLGQGLEFLIYFQGNSAPDKSGLPSDRFSAERTGGSVSTLTIQRTQQEDSAVYLCASSLGGAQPQHFGDGTRLSIL.

This clonotype has ten or more counts. This chain links TRBV7-2 with TRBJ1-6; possible D gene TRBD1, 6 bases. The CDR3 has 17 residues. The V gene's germline CDR1 is SGHTA and CDR2 FQGNSA. Deletions cut 3 bases from V and 0 bases from J, with 12 bases between. In nucleotides, the CDR3 is TGTGCCAGCAGCTTGGAACAGGGAAGCTCCTATAATTCACCCCTCCACTTT. Protein sequence: CASSLEQGSSYNSPLHF.

This clonotype was detected many times. The chain carries TRBV7-2 and TRBJ1-5; D remains unclear. Germline CDR1 reads SGHTA; CDR2 reads FQGNSA. The germline V and J ends were trimmed by 2 bases and 1 base, with 12 bases remaining between them. The CDR3 length is 16 residues. Here the CDR3 reads CASSLNWHQSNQPQHF. The CDR3 DNA sequence: TGTGCCAGCAGCTTAAACTGGCATCAGAGCAATCAGCCCCAGCATTTT.